Listed below are T cell receptor beta chains from one sample, sequenced in a study of siplizumab effects on memory and regulatory T cells. Produced via immunoSEQ multiplex PCR; TCRdb's table is partial and in-frame only. The sample shows under 130,000 clones, about 93% of them seen only once. What was sequenced was CD4+ T cells sorted from blood. The source of these receptors is a human donor in good health. Both conserved end residues are part of each CDR3. D genes are given only for firm matches. Clone size, where shown, is once, few, many, or a class for clones that have expanded.

v_gene	j_gene	d_gene	abundance	CDR3nt	CDR3aa
TRBV5-1	TRBJ1-5	NA	NA	TGCGCCAGCAGCTCCGGGACAAAAAAAAGGGGCAATCAGCCCCAGCATTTT	CASSSGTKKRGNQPQHF
TRBV4-2	TRBJ1-3	NA	NA	TGTGCCAGCAGCCATTCGGACTCTGGAAACACCATATATTTT	CASSHSDSGNTIYF
TRBV7-3	TRBJ2-1	NA	once	TGTGCCAGCAGCTCCAGGGGGGGTTACAATGAGCAGTTCTTC	CASSSRGGYNEQFF
TRBV2	TRBJ2-7	TRBD2	NA	TGTGCCAGCAGATTAGGACTAGCGGGAGTCGACGAGCAGTACTTC	CASRLGLAGVDEQYF
TRBV28	TRBJ2-5	NA	NA	TGTGCCAGCAGTCCACGTCAAGAGACCCAGTACTTC	CASSPRQETQYF
TRBV5-1	TRBJ2-4	TRBD1	few	TGCGCCAGCAGCGAGGGGACAGGGGGAAACATTCAGTACTTC	CASSEGTGGNIQYF
TRBV5-4	TRBJ2-5	NA	NA	TGTGCCAGCAGCAGCCGGGCCGTGGAGACCCAGTACTTC	CASSSRAVETQYF
TRBV5-1	TRBJ2-7	NA	NA	TGCGCCAGCAGCTTAGATACAGGGCCGAGGGAGCAGTACTTC	CASSLDTGPREQYF
TRBV19	TRBJ1-3	NA	NA	TGTGCCAGTAGTATGGCTTCTGGAAACACCATATATTTT	CASSMASGNTIYF
TRBV12-5	TRBJ1-4	NA	NA	TGTGCTAGTGGTCTCGGGTCAGGGGTTAGTGAAAAACTGTTTTTT	CASGLGSGVSEKLFF
TRBV11-3	TRBJ1-2	TRBD1	NA	TGTGCCAGCAGCCCCCAGGGACAGTCCCTTTCCGGCTACACCTTC	CASSPQGQSLSGYTF
TRBV7-9	TRBJ2-2	NA	NA	TGTGCCAGCAGCTTAGAGGCTACCGGGGAGCTGTTTTTT	CASSLEATGELFF
TRBV5-4	TRBJ1-6	NA	NA	TGTGCCAGCAGCTCCCGGGCGGCAGGGAGTAATTCACCCCTCCACTTT	CASSSRAAGSNSPLHF
TRBV10-2	TRBJ2-3	NA	NA	TGCGCCAGCAGGAAAGGGGGGGGCGGCACAGATACGCAGTATTTT	CASRKGGGGTDTQYF
TRBV16	TRBJ1-1	TRBD1	NA	TGTGCCAGCAGCCAGGGGACAGGGGGCATTGAAGCTTTCTTT	CASSQGTGGIEAFF
TRBV30	TRBJ1-2	NA	NA	TGTGCCTGGAGTGTATACAGGGATTATGGCTACACCTTC	CAWSVYRDYGYTF
TRBV29-1	TRBJ2-1	NA	NA	TGCAGCGTTGGCGCGATAGGACTAGGGGGGCATGAGCAGTTCTTC	CSVGAIGLGGHEQFF
TRBV4-2	TRBJ2-7	TRBD2	NA	TGTGCCAGCAGCCCCCAGACTAGCGGGAGGGGCGAGCAGTACTTC	CASSPQTSGRGEQYF
TRBV5-1	TRBJ2-3	NA	NA	TGCGCCAGCGCGGACCCCGGGGGTTCAGATACGCAGTATTTT	CASADPGGSDTQYF
TRBV5-5	TRBJ1-5	NA	NA	TGTGCCAGCAGCTTGGCTGGGCAGGGGCCCAATCAGCCCCAGCATTTT	CASSLAGQGPNQPQHF
TRBV14	TRBJ2-5	NA	NA	TGTGCCAGCAGCCCGATGTCCGGTGGGCTCCAAGAGACCCAGTACTTC	CASSPMSGGLQETQYF
TRBV9	TRBJ2-7	NA	NA	TGTGCCAGCAGCGTAGGTCCAGGCGCCACCTACGAGCAGTACTTC	CASSVGPGATYEQYF
TRBV27	TRBJ1-1	NA	NA	TGTGCCAGCCGAATAAGACCAGCGAACACTGAAGCTTTCTTT	CASRIRPANTEAFF
TRBV2	TRBJ1-2	NA	once	TGTGCCAGCAGTGAAGTCCCTTGGGGAGGGCGTGTCTATGGCTACACCTTC	CASSEVPWGGRVYGYTF
TRBV6-1	TRBJ2-5	NA	NA	TGTGCCAGCAGTGAAGGGCCTCATAGGGAGACCCAGTACTTC	CASSEGPHRETQYF
TRBV18	TRBJ2-5	NA	NA	TGTGCCAGCTCACCCGTCGGAGTTGGAGAGACCCAGTACTTC	CASSPVGVGETQYF
TRBV10-3	TRBJ2-1	TRBD2	NA	TGTGCCATCAGTGAGTCGACAAACCTAGCGGCGGTCGGAAATGAGCAGTTCTTC	CAISESTNLAAVGNEQFF
TRBV6-5	TRBJ2-1	NA	NA	TGTGCCAGCAGTTACAGATCATCACCATACAATGAGCAGTTCTTC	CASSYRSSPYNEQFF
TRBV4-1	TRBJ2-1	NA	few	TGCGCCAGCAGCACCCCAAGGGGGCTAGCGGGTCCGAGCTCCTACAATGAGCAGTTCTTC	CASSTPRGLAGPSSYNEQFF
TRBV18	TRBJ2-7	NA	NA	TGTGCCAGCTCACCGTCGACAGGTTCCTACGAGCAGTACTTC	CASSPSTGSYEQYF
TRBV27	TRBJ2-7	TRBD2	NA	TGTGCCAGCGGAAAAGCGGGGTCCTCCTACGAGCAGTACTTC	CASGKAGSSYEQYF
TRBV7-9	TRBJ1-2	NA	NA	TGTGCCAGCAGCTTAGTTCAGGGCGCCTATGGCTACACCTTC	CASSLVQGAYGYTF
TRBV11-2	TRBJ1-2	NA	NA	TGTGCCAGCAGGCAGACAGGTGTCTATGGCTACACCTTC	CASRQTGVYGYTF
TRBV10-3	TRBJ2-5	NA	NA	TGTGCCATCAGTGATCGTGGGGTAGAGGAGACCCAGTACTTC	CAISDRGVEETQYF
TRBV5-1	TRBJ2-1	NA	NA	TGCGCCAGCAGCTCGGCAGGGGATACGAGTGAGCAGTTCTTC	CASSSAGDTSEQFF
TRBV7-8	TRBJ1-5	NA	NA	TGTGCCAGCAGCGCCCGGAACCGGGGGGGTAATCAGCCCCAGCATTTT	CASSARNRGGNQPQHF
TRBV7-2	TRBJ2-2	NA	NA	TGTGCCAGCAGCTTAAGTAGAACGAACACCGGGGAGCTGTTTTTT	CASSLSRTNTGELFF
TRBV5-6	TRBJ1-2	TRBD1	NA	TGTGCCAGCAGCCCGGGACAGCTACCCAACTATGGCTACACCTTC	CASSPGQLPNYGYTF
TRBV9	TRBJ2-3	TRBD2	once	TGTGCCAGCAGCGTAACTGGACTAGCGGGAGAAGATACGCAGTATTTT	CASSVTGLAGEDTQYF
TRBV30	TRBJ2-3	TRBD2	once	TGTGCCTGGACTAGCGGGGGGGATACGCAGTATTTT	CAWTSGGDTQYF
TRBV7-8	TRBJ2-1	NA	once	TGTGCCAGCAGCTTAGAGCAGCGGTCTGAGCAGTTCTTC	CASSLEQRSEQFF
TRBV2	TRBJ2-2	TRBD2	NA	TGTGCCAGCAGGGGACTAGCGGGAGGGCTTGCGAACACCGGGGAGCTGTTTTTT	CASRGLAGGLANTGELFF
TRBV5-1	TRBJ1-2	TRBD1	NA	TGCGCCAGCAGCTTGGAAGTCCGGACAGGAATTAACTATGGCTACACCTTC	CASSLEVRTGINYGYTF
TRBV6-5	TRBJ1-3	NA	NA	TGTGCCAGCAGATTCGACAACAGGGATGGAAACACCATATATTTT	CASRFDNRDGNTIYF
TRBV15	TRBJ1-1	NA	NA	TGTGCCACCAGCAGAGATCGCCAGGGGCGGGAAGCTTTCTTT	CATSRDRQGREAFF
TRBV5-6	TRBJ2-7	TRBD2	NA	TGTGCCAGCAGCTTGGCCCCCAGGGAGGGCGAGCAGTACTTC	CASSLAPREGEQYF
TRBV5-8	TRBJ1-3	TRBD1	NA	TGTGCCAGCAGCGTATTCCGGACAGGGAGTTCTGGAAACACCATATATTTT	CASSVFRTGSSGNTIYF
TRBV19	TRBJ1-1	NA	once	TGTGCCAGTAGTTCCACCTGGGGGCCCCTGTCGACTGAAGCTTTCTTT	CASSSTWGPLSTEAFF
TRBV5-1	TRBJ1-2	TRBD1	NA	TGCGCCAGCAGCTCTTCCGGGACAGGGGACTATGGCTACACCTTC	CASSSSGTGDYGYTF
TRBV7-8	TRBJ1-1	NA	NA	TGTGCCAGCAGCCCATCTACCGTAGAGGCTTTCTTT	CASSPSTVEAFF
TRBV5-4	TRBJ2-2	TRBD1	NA	TGTGCCAGCAGCAGAGACCCGGGACAGGTGGGCACCGGGGAGCTGTTTTTT	CASSRDPGQVGTGELFF
TRBV11-1	TRBJ1-5	NA	NA	TGTGCCAGCAGCTTAGGGGGAGAAGGTAGCAATCAGCCCCAGCATTTT	CASSLGGEGSNQPQHF
TRBV21-1	TRBJ1-5	NA	NA	TGTGCCAGCAGCGCAAACCGGGACAGCGGGTTCAAACCCCAGCATTTT	CASSANRDSGFKPQHF
TRBV15	TRBJ2-7	TRBD2	NA	TGTGCCACCAGCAGAAATAGCGGGAGTTCCTACGAGCAGTACTTC	CATSRNSGSSYEQYF